This is a list of T cell receptor beta chains from one sample in a study of early T cells in non-severe SARS-CoV-2 infection. TCRdb fed the 5' RACE reads into MiXCR, producing one record per CDR3 protein. The sample shows some 54,000 distinct CDR3 sequences, roughly a tenth of them seen only once. Sequenced: whole blood. These receptors were taken from an adult who was a healthcare worker with PCR-confirmed SARS-CoV-2 infection or an uninfected control (not recorded which). CDR3s include the opening cysteine and the closing phenylalanine or tryptophan. The D gene is left open where the match is weak. Size is omitted from some rows. Given values are once, few, many or a class for expanded clones.

>-|-|TRBV27|TRBJ2-7
TGTGCCAGCAGTTTAGACCATAGCGCGTACGAGCAGTACTTC
CASSLDHSAYEQYF
>many|TRBD2|TRBV5-5|TRBJ2-1
TGTGCCAGCAGGCTGGGGAGGGGCAAGGTCTACAATGAGCAGTTCTTC
CASRLGRGKVYNEQFF
>-|-|TRBV29-1|TRBJ1-1
TGCAGCCCCTTCAATGGAAACACTGAAGCTTTCTTT
CSPFNGNTEAFF
>many|-|TRBV7-2|TRBJ2-3
TGTGCCAGCAGCTTAGCCATAGATACGCAGTATTTT
CASSLAIDTQYF
>few|-|TRBV9|TRBJ2-5
TGTGCCAGCAGCACCCGACCACAAGAGACCCAGTACTTC
CASSTRPQETQYF
>-|-|TRBV29-1|TRBJ2-1
TGCAGCGTTGTCGGGCAGGCCTACAATGAGCAGTTCTTC
CSVVGQAYNEQFF
>few|-|TRBV6-2/TRBV6-3|TRBJ2-2
TGTGCCAGCAGTCCGGAGCGCTACGGGGAGCTGTTTTTT
CASSPERYGELFF
>many|TRBD1|TRBV24-1|TRBJ2-2
TGTGCCACCAGTGACCCAGGACAGGGCACCGGGGAGCTGTTTTTT
CATSDPGQGTGELFF
>many|-|TRBV12-3/TRBV12-4|TRBJ1-2
TGTGCCAGCAGTCAAGACAGGACCTATGGCTACACCTTC
CASSQDRTYGYTF
>-|TRBD1|TRBV6-1|TRBJ2-7
TGTGCCAGCAATTTCGGACAGGGTCCTTACGAGCAGTACTTC
CASNFGQGPYEQYF
>few|-|TRBV7-3|TRBJ2-2
TGTGCCAGCAGCCACCGGGGGAACACCGGGGAGCTGTTTTTT
CASSHRGNTGELFF
>many|TRBD1|TRBV11-2|TRBJ2-7
TGTGCCAGCAGCTTAGTCGTCATCGGGACAGAGTCCTACGAGCAGTACTTC
CASSLVVIGTESYEQYF
>few|-|TRBV18|TRBJ1-1
TGTGCCAGCTCGTCGGTGAGCACTGAAGCTTTCTTT
CASSSVSTEAFF
>many|-|TRBV20-1|TRBJ1-5
TGCAGTGCTGGACGGAGCAATCAGCCCCAGCATTTT
CSAGRSNQPQHF
>-|TRBD1|TRBV20-1|TRBJ1-2
TGCAGTGCTAGACGGGACAGGGTTAACTATGGCTACACCTTC
CSARRDRVNYGYTF
>few|TRBD1|TRBV29-1|TRBJ2-5
TGCAGCTATACGACAGGGGGCATTAAGACCCAGTACTTC
CSYTTGGIKTQYF